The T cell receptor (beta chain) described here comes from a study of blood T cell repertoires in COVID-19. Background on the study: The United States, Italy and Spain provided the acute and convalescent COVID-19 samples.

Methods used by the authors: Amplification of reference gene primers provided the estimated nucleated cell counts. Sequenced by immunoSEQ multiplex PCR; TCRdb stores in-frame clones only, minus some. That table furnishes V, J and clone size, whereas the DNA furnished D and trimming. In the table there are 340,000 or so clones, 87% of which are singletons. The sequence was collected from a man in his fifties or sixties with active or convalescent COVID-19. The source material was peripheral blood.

The CDR3 DNA sequence: TGTGCCAGCAGTGAATATCCGGGGTATAACTATGGCTACACCTTC. This encodes CASSEYPGYNYGYTF. The chain recombines TRBV2 with TRBJ1-2; the D is unclear. Trimming took off 2 bases at V and 1 base at J, with 11 bases between the two ends. Germline assignment: CDR1 SNHLY and CDR2 FYNNEI. The CDR3 is made up of 15 amino acids. The full variable domain, in which reference TRBV2 and TRBJ1-2 provide the parts outside the CDR3, is EPEVTQTPSHQVTQMGQEVILRCVPISNHLYFYWYRQILGQKVEFLVSFYNNEISEKSEIFDDQFSVERPDGSNFTLKIRSTKLEDSAMYFCASSEYPGYNYGYTFGSGTRLTVV.